This is a list of T cell receptor beta chains from one sample in a study of blood T cell repertoires in COVID-19. Sequencing was performed with immunoSEQ multiplex PCR; in TCRdb, only in-frame clones are kept and a portion is missing. This sample has about 400,000 clones; roughly 91% occur once, and the top ten carry approximately 4.3%. Input material: peripheral blood. The receptors were gathered from a woman younger than 45 with acute or convalescent COVID-19. CDR3s include the opening cysteine and the closing phenylalanine or tryptophan. The D gene is left open where the match is weak. A clone size is listed for some rows: how often the clone was seen (once, few, many), or a class if it is expanded.

cdr3_nt: TGTGCCAGCAGCCCATGGACAGGGGGGACCGAGACCCAGTACTTC
cdr3_aa: CASSPWTGGTETQYF
clone_size: NA
d_call: TRBD1
v_call: TRBV5-5
j_call: TRBJ2-5

cdr3_nt: TGTGCTAGTGGTTTTTCAGGGGAGACCGATGAGCAGTTCTTC
cdr3_aa: CASGFSGETDEQFF
clone_size: NA
d_call: NA
v_call: TRBV12-5
j_call: TRBJ2-1

cdr3_nt: TGTGCCAGCAGCTTAGGGACAGGGTTTATGAATGAGCAGTTCTTC
cdr3_aa: CASSLGTGFMNEQFF
clone_size: NA
d_call: TRBD1
v_call: TRBV13
j_call: TRBJ2-1

cdr3_nt: TGTGCCAGCAGTGGGCGGGCTGGGGGCCCCCCACTGTTTTTT
cdr3_aa: CASSGRAGGPPLFF
clone_size: once
d_call: NA
v_call: TRBV28
j_call: TRBJ1-4

cdr3_nt: TGTGCCAGCAGCATATGGGACAGGGGCTCCTACGAGCAGTACTTC
cdr3_aa: CASSIWDRGSYEQYF
clone_size: NA
d_call: TRBD1
v_call: TRBV5-4
j_call: TRBJ2-7

cdr3_nt: TGTGCCAGCAGCCAAGATCTAGCGGGGGTCTCCTACAATGAGCAGTTCTTC
cdr3_aa: CASSQDLAGVSYNEQFF
clone_size: NA
d_call: TRBD2
v_call: TRBV3-1/TRBV3-2
j_call: TRBJ2-1

cdr3_nt: TGCAGTGGTGATCTAGTGGAGCAGTACTTC
cdr3_aa: CSGDLVEQYF
clone_size: NA
d_call: NA
v_call: TRBV20-1
j_call: TRBJ2-7

cdr3_nt: TGTGCCTGGAGTCCCCCAGGGTACACTGAAGCTTTCTTT
cdr3_aa: CAWSPPGYTEAFF
clone_size: NA
d_call: NA
v_call: TRBV30
j_call: TRBJ1-1

cdr3_nt: TGTGCCAGCAGCCATTCTACAGGGGGCTCCTATAATTCACCCCTCCACTTT
cdr3_aa: CASSHSTGGSYNSPLHF
clone_size: NA
d_call: TRBD1
v_call: TRBV14
j_call: TRBJ1-6

cdr3_nt: TGTGCCAGCAGTTCCGGGACAGGGGTTGAAAAACTGTTTTTT
cdr3_aa: CASSSGTGVEKLFF
clone_size: NA
d_call: TRBD1
v_call: TRBV6-5
j_call: TRBJ1-4

cdr3_nt: TGTGCCAGCAGCCTACTAGTCGCGTACGAGCAGTACTTC
cdr3_aa: CASSLLVAYEQYF
clone_size: few
d_call: NA
v_call: TRBV2
j_call: TRBJ2-7

cdr3_nt: TGTGCCAGCAGCTTAATGTCCGGGTTCACAGATACGCAGTATTTT
cdr3_aa: CASSLMSGFTDTQYF
clone_size: NA
d_call: NA
v_call: TRBV7-3
j_call: TRBJ2-3

cdr3_nt: TGTGCCAGCAGCTTGGGAGGCCTCCACACTGAAGCTTTCTTT
cdr3_aa: CASSLGGLHTEAFF
clone_size: NA
d_call: NA
v_call: TRBV5-8
j_call: TRBJ1-1

cdr3_nt: TGCGCCAGCAGCCGGGACACCGGGGAGCTGTTTTTT
cdr3_aa: CASSRDTGELFF
clone_size: NA
d_call: NA
v_call: TRBV5-1
j_call: TRBJ2-2

cdr3_nt: TGTGCCAGCAGTTGGGACAGGGGAAATTCACCCCTCCACTTT
cdr3_aa: CASSWDRGNSPLHF
clone_size: NA
d_call: TRBD1
v_call: TRBV6-5
j_call: TRBJ1-6

cdr3_nt: TGTGCCAGCAGCTTAGGTGCCGGGCGGGGATCCTATAATTCACCCCTCCACTTT
cdr3_aa: CASSLGAGRGSYNSPLHF
clone_size: NA
d_call: NA
v_call: TRBV7-9
j_call: TRBJ1-6

cdr3_nt: TGTGCCAGCAGCTTGGTGTGGGCTGCTAGCACAGATACGCAGTATTTT
cdr3_aa: CASSLVWAASTDTQYF
clone_size: NA
d_call: NA
v_call: TRBV5-6
j_call: TRBJ2-3

cdr3_nt: TGTGCCAGCAGTTTATCAGCCAGGGGATGGGGGAACACCATATATTTT
cdr3_aa: CASSLSARGWGNTIYF
clone_size: NA
d_call: NA
v_call: TRBV27
j_call: TRBJ1-3

cdr3_nt: TGTGCCAGCAGCAACTCTGGGTGGGGAGGGTACGAGCAGTACTTC
cdr3_aa: CASSNSGWGGYEQYF
clone_size: NA
d_call: TRBD2
v_call: TRBV27
j_call: TRBJ2-7

cdr3_nt: TGTGCCAGCAATGAGGTGAACACTGAAGCTTTCTTT
cdr3_aa: CASNEVNTEAFF
clone_size: NA
d_call: NA
v_call: TRBV9
j_call: TRBJ1-1

cdr3_nt: TGTGCCAGCAGTCAATCCCGACAGGGGCCAGATACGCAGTATTTT
cdr3_aa: CASSQSRQGPDTQYF
clone_size: NA
d_call: TRBD1
v_call: TRBV6-6
j_call: TRBJ2-3

cdr3_nt: TGTGCCAGCAGCGATTTTACAATGCCGGGACAGGGATGGAGAGATACGCAGTATTTT
cdr3_aa: CASSDFTMPGQGWRDTQYF
clone_size: NA
d_call: TRBD1
v_call: TRBV28
j_call: TRBJ2-3

cdr3_nt: TGTGCCAGCAGCCAAGGGGGGGGTATCCGTCAGCCCCAGCATTTT
cdr3_aa: CASSQGGGIRQPQHF
clone_size: few
d_call: NA
v_call: TRBV7-8
j_call: TRBJ1-5

cdr3_nt: TGTGCCAGCAGCCAAGCGACAGGGGGCGCAGATACGCAGTATTTT
cdr3_aa: CASSQATGGADTQYF
clone_size: NA
d_call: TRBD1
v_call: TRBV3-1/TRBV3-2
j_call: TRBJ2-3

cdr3_nt: TGTGCCAGCAGTTTAAGCCCCCGTCGTTACAATGAGCAGTTCTTC
cdr3_aa: CASSLSPRRYNEQFF
clone_size: NA
d_call: NA
v_call: TRBV27
j_call: TRBJ2-1

cdr3_nt: TGTGCCAGCCAAACCATAGCGGCGGTCGTCTACGAGCAGTACTTC
cdr3_aa: CASQTIAAVVYEQYF
clone_size: NA
d_call: NA
v_call: TRBV5-6
j_call: TRBJ2-7

cdr3_nt: TGTGCCAGCAGCGTGGACTATTCCGAGACCCAGTACTTC
cdr3_aa: CASSVDYSETQYF
clone_size: NA
d_call: NA
v_call: TRBV9
j_call: TRBJ2-5

cdr3_nt: TGTGCCAGCAGTTACGGGTACGGGGGGGCCGTCGGCACAGATACGCAGTATTTT
cdr3_aa: CASSYGYGGAVGTDTQYF
clone_size: NA
d_call: TRBD2
v_call: TRBV6-2/TRBV6-3
j_call: TRBJ2-3

cdr3_nt: TGTGCCTGGAGTGGATGGCAGGGTGAAATCGGCTACACCTTC
cdr3_aa: CAWSGWQGEIGYTF
clone_size: NA
d_call: NA
v_call: TRBV30
j_call: TRBJ1-2

cdr3_nt: TGCGCCAGCAGCCAAGTCCTCAACACTGAAGCTTTCTTT
cdr3_aa: CASSQVLNTEAFF
clone_size: NA
d_call: NA
v_call: TRBV4-1
j_call: TRBJ1-1

cdr3_nt: TGTGCCAGCAGCGTCACAGGGGGCGCGGGGGAAAAACTGTTTTTT
cdr3_aa: CASSVTGGAGEKLFF
clone_size: NA
d_call: TRBD1
v_call: TRBV7-3
j_call: TRBJ1-4

cdr3_nt: TGCGCCAGCACCCTTACGGGACAGTTTAATTCACCCCTCCACTTT
cdr3_aa: CASTLTGQFNSPLHF
clone_size: few
d_call: TRBD1
v_call: TRBV5-1
j_call: TRBJ1-6

cdr3_nt: TGTGCCAGCGGATCGGGGGGAAGACGCTATGGCTACACCTTC
cdr3_aa: CASGSGGRRYGYTF
clone_size: NA
d_call: NA
v_call: TRBV25-1
j_call: TRBJ1-2

cdr3_nt: TGTGCCAGCAGTAACACCAGGGACAATCAGCCCCAGCATTTT
cdr3_aa: CASSNTRDNQPQHF
clone_size: few
d_call: NA
v_call: TRBV21-1
j_call: TRBJ1-5

cdr3_nt: TGTGCCAGCAGCCCCGCGGGGGTTACAGATACGCAGTATTTT
cdr3_aa: CASSPAGVTDTQYF
clone_size: NA
d_call: TRBD2
v_call: TRBV9
j_call: TRBJ2-3

cdr3_nt: TGCGCCAGCAGTACTGGCGGGGGGGCGGCAGAGACCCAGTACTTC
cdr3_aa: CASSTGGGAAETQYF
clone_size: NA
d_call: TRBD2
v_call: TRBV10-2
j_call: TRBJ2-5

cdr3_nt: TGTGCCTGGACCGAAGGGGGCTCCATCCGGGGCTACACCTTC
cdr3_aa: CAWTEGGSIRGYTF
clone_size: NA
d_call: TRBD1
v_call: TRBV30
j_call: TRBJ1-2

cdr3_nt: TGTGCCAGCAGCGTTTGGCGGGGGGGCGGCGGGGAGCTGTTTTTT
cdr3_aa: CASSVWRGGGGELFF
clone_size: NA
d_call: TRBD2
v_call: TRBV9
j_call: TRBJ2-2

cdr3_nt: TGTGCTAGTGGTTTGCTAGGACTCCGGGATGGGAATGAGCAGTTCTTC
cdr3_aa: CASGLLGLRDGNEQFF
clone_size: NA
d_call: NA
v_call: TRBV12-5
j_call: TRBJ2-1

cdr3_nt: TGCGCCAGCAGCTCCCGGGGGGCTGAGAGTGGCTACACCTTC
cdr3_aa: CASSSRGAESGYTF
clone_size: NA
d_call: NA
v_call: TRBV10-2
j_call: TRBJ1-2

cdr3_nt: TGTGCCAGCAGCTTAACGAGGAGGACCCCGAGCACAGATACGCAGTATTTT
cdr3_aa: CASSLTRRTPSTDTQYF
clone_size: few
d_call: NA
v_call: TRBV7-3
j_call: TRBJ2-3

cdr3_nt: TGTGCCACCAGTGACGGGACAGCACAGTACTTC
cdr3_aa: CATSDGTAQYF
clone_size: NA
d_call: TRBD1
v_call: TRBV24-1
j_call: TRBJ2-4

cdr3_nt: TGTGCCAGCAGCCCTAGGACAGGGGAGAACACCGGGGAGCTGTTTTTT
cdr3_aa: CASSPRTGENTGELFF
clone_size: NA
d_call: TRBD1
v_call: TRBV7-6
j_call: TRBJ2-2

cdr3_nt: TGTGCCAGCAGCGTCGGGGTTGAAAAACTGTTTTTT
cdr3_aa: CASSVGVEKLFF
clone_size: NA
d_call: NA
v_call: TRBV6-5
j_call: TRBJ1-4

cdr3_nt: TGTGCCAGCAGTTTTGAGCGGGGGGGCCGCAATGAGCAGTTCTTC
cdr3_aa: CASSFERGGRNEQFF
clone_size: NA
d_call: TRBD2
v_call: TRBV28
j_call: TRBJ2-1

cdr3_nt: TGTGCCAGCTTTTCCCTTATGAACACTGAAGCTTTCTTT
cdr3_aa: CASFSLMNTEAFF
clone_size: few
d_call: NA
v_call: TRBV6-5
j_call: TRBJ1-1

cdr3_nt: TGTGCCAGCAGTGAATCCGGTGAGCCCCAGCATTTT
cdr3_aa: CASSESGEPQHF
clone_size: once
d_call: NA
v_call: TRBV6-1
j_call: TRBJ1-5

cdr3_nt: TGTGCCAGCAGTTACACGAGACTAGCGGGGTCTAGCACAGATACGCAGTATTTT
cdr3_aa: CASSYTRLAGSSTDTQYF
clone_size: NA
d_call: TRBD2
v_call: TRBV6-2/TRBV6-3
j_call: TRBJ2-3

cdr3_nt: TGTGCCAGCAGTTACTCTTTCAGAATGAACACTGAAGCTTTCTTT
cdr3_aa: CASSYSFRMNTEAFF
clone_size: NA
d_call: NA
v_call: TRBV6-2/TRBV6-3
j_call: TRBJ1-1

cdr3_nt: TGCGCCAGCAGCTTGACTAGCGGGGGAACGGATACGCAGTATTTT
cdr3_aa: CASSLTSGGTDTQYF
clone_size: NA
d_call: TRBD2
v_call: TRBV5-1
j_call: TRBJ2-3

cdr3_nt: TGTGCCAGCAGCGTCGCCGGGACAGCCAACACTGAAGCTTTCTTT
cdr3_aa: CASSVAGTANTEAFF
clone_size: NA
d_call: TRBD1
v_call: TRBV9
j_call: TRBJ1-1

cdr3_nt: TGTGCCAGCAGTGCAGGGGGCCTGTCTTCACCCCTCCACTTT
cdr3_aa: CASSAGGLSSPLHF
clone_size: NA
d_call: TRBD1
v_call: TRBV27
j_call: TRBJ1-6

cdr3_nt: TGTGCCAGCAGTACAGGGGCCTTCTCTGGAAACACCATATATTTT
cdr3_aa: CASSTGAFSGNTIYF
clone_size: NA
d_call: TRBD1
v_call: TRBV2
j_call: TRBJ1-3

cdr3_nt: TGTGCCAGCAGCCCGACTAGCGGGGGGAGCACAGATACGCAGTATTTT
cdr3_aa: CASSPTSGGSTDTQYF
clone_size: NA
d_call: TRBD2
v_call: TRBV9
j_call: TRBJ2-3

cdr3_nt: TGTGCCAGCAGCTTAACAAACACAGATACGCAGTATTTT
cdr3_aa: CASSLTNTDTQYF
clone_size: NA
d_call: NA
v_call: TRBV7-6
j_call: TRBJ2-3